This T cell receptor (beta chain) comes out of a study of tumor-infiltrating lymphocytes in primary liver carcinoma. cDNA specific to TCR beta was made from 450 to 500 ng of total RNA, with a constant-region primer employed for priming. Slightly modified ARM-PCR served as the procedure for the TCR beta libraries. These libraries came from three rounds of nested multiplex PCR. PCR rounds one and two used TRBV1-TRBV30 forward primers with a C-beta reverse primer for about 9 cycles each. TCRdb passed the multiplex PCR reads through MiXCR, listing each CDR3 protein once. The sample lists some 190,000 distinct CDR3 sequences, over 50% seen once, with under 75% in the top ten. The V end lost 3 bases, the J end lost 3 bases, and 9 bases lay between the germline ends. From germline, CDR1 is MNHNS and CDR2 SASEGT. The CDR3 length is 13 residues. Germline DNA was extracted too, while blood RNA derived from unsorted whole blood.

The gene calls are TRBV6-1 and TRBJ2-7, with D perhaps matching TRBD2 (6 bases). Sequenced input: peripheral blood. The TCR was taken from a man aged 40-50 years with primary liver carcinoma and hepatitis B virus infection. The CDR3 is CASSETRLYEQYF. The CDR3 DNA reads TGTGCCAGCAGTGAGACTAGACTCTACGAGCAGTACTTC.